These 24 T cell receptor beta chains were sequenced from one sample in a study of T cell changes during pregnancy in multiple sclerosis. Produced via immunoSEQ multiplex PCR; TCRdb's table is partial and in-frame only. Counted here are approximately 40,000 clones, about 88% occurring once; the ten biggest clones make up around 0.62%. The source was CD4+ T cells from peripheral blood mononuclear cells, collected in the first trimester of pregnancy. These receptors all stem from a female donor with multiple sclerosis, enrolled in a pregnancy study.

This rearrangement joins TRBV9 to TRBJ2-2, with TRBD2 matching 9 bases. The CDR3 loop spans 18 amino acids. The J segment lost 3 bases and the V segment lost 4 bases, leaving 13 bases of the junction unmatched. CDR1 is SGDLS, CDR2 YYNGEE, per germline. The CDR3 DNA sequence: TGTGCCAGCAGCCCCCGGGGTAGCGGGGGCTACTACACCGGGGAGCTGTTTTTT. Translating gives CASSPRGSGGYYTGELFF.

The chain links TRBV30 to TRBJ1-1; perhaps TRBD1 as D (6 bases). The CDR3 spans 15 residues. Germline lookup yields CDR1 GTSNPN and CDR2 SVGIG (reference sequence). V lost 1 base and J 3 bases, leaving 15 bases between the germline ends. The CDR3 reads CAWSGRRGLYTEAFF. The CDR3 DNA is TGTGCCTGGAGTGGCCGCAGGGGATTATACACTGAAGCTTTCTTT.

This rearrangement joins TRBV6-5 to TRBJ1-6; tentatively, D is TRBD1 (5 bases). CDR3 length: 14 amino acids. V lost 6 bases and J lost 7, with 13 bases in between. From germline, CDR1 is MNHEY and CDR2 SVGAGI. In DNA, the CDR3 is TGTGCCAGCAGGGGGGGACGCCTCAATTCACCCCTCCACTTT. This encodes CASRGGRLNSPLHF.

V is TRBV6-5 and J is TRBJ1-1; TRBD1 might be the D (6 bases). The CDR3 sequence is 15 residues long. Deletions cut 6 bases from V and 2 bases from J, with 16 bases between. Germline-derived CDR1 and CDR2 are MNHEY and SVGAGI. CDR3 sequence (DNA): TGTGCCAGCAGACCCAGACAGGCGTCAAACACTGAAGCTTTCTTT. Its protein is CASRPRQASNTEAFF.

This chain links TRBV29-1 with TRBJ2-7; tentative D call: TRBD1 (5 bases). V was pared by 4 bases and J by 3 bases, with 13 bases between. The CDR3 totals 13 residues. Looked up from germline, CDR1 is SQVTM and CDR2 is ANQGSEA. Here the CDR3 DNA reads TGCAGCGTTGGACAAGGGGAAGGCTACGAGCAGTACTTC. Translation gives CSVGQGEGYEQYF.

V gene TRBV19 combines with J gene TRBJ2-2, with D maybe TRBD2 (5 bases). There are 16 residues in the CDR3. Germline-derived CDR1 and CDR2 are LNHDA and SQIVND (reference sequence). The V gene lost 2 bases and the J gene lost 1 base, with 11 bases spanning the gap. CDR3 region: CASSIIEGKNTGELFF. The CDR3 DNA reads as TGTGCCAGTAGTATAATAGAGGGAAAGAACACCGGGGAGCTGTTTTTT.

The V and J genes are TRBV5-4 and TRBJ2-5; 7 positions agree with TRBD1. The V gene's germline CDR1 is SGHNT and CDR2 YYREEE (reference sequence). The CDR3 has 14 amino acids. V lost 4 bases, J lost 0 bases, and 3 bases stayed unmatched. The CDR3 loop reads CASSGDRDQETQYF. In nucleotides, the CDR3 is TGTGCCAGCAGCGGCGACAGGGACCAAGAGACCCAGTACTTC.

This rearrangement joins TRBV27 to TRBJ2-6; TRBD2 is a possible D gene (6 bases). With 3 bases removed from V and 9 bases from J, the gap between germline ends came to 30 bases. Per germline, CDR1 MNHEY and CDR2 SMNVEV (reference sequence). CDR3 length: 20 amino acids. The CDR3 region has the DNA TGTGCCAGCAGTTTCGGAGGGGCTTCTAGGTGGCAAACACCTTACAACGTCCTGACTTTC. It yields the protein CASSFGGASRWQTPYNVLTF. Full variable domain (outside the CDR3, taken from reference TRBV27 and TRBJ2-6): EAQVTQNPRYLITVTGKKLTVTCSQNMNHEYMSWYRQDPGLGLRQIYYSMNVEVTDKGDVPEGYKVSRKEKRNFPLILESPSPNQTSLYFCASSFGGASRWQTPYNVLTFGAGSRLTVL.

The rearrangement links TRBV5-6 to TRBJ2-7; D possibly corresponds to TRBD1 (5 bases). V was trimmed by 1 base and J by 5 bases, leaving 13 bases between them. The CDR3 is made up of 14 amino acids. Germline V gene data show CDR1 as SGHDT and CDR2 as YYEEEE. The CDR3 nucleotides read TGTGCCAGCAGCTTGCTTCAGGGTATCCACGAGCAGTACTTC. Translated, it gives CASSLLQGIHEQYF.

The chain joins TRBV10-3 to TRBJ2-5, with D possibly TRBD1 on 6 matching bases. The germline V gene has CDR1 ENHRY and CDR2 SYGVKD. With 10 bases removed from V and 5 bases from J, the gap between germline ends came to 17 bases. The CDR3 sequence is 13 residues long. CDR3 residues: CATTEGGRETQYF. In DNA form, the CDR3 reads TGTGCCACGACGGAAGGGGGTCGGGAGACCCAGTACTTC.

This chain links TRBV7-9 with TRBJ2-5, with D perhaps TRBD2 (5 bases). The CDR3 sequence is 14 residues long. Trimming shortened V by 1 base and J by 5 bases, and 11 bases separated the two germline ends. Per germline, CDR1 SEHNR and CDR2 FQNEAQ (reference sequence). CDR3 bases: TGTGCCAGCAGCTTAGGTGCTAGCATGGAGACCCAGTACTTC. Encoded protein: CASSLGASMETQYF.

This clone was found a few times. V usage is TRBV4-1 and J usage is TRBJ1-4, with D possibly being TRBD1 (5 bases). V was cut by 1 base and J by 4 bases, with 7 bases left in between. This CDR3 is built from 14 residues. The V gene's germline CDR1 is MGHRA and CDR2 YSYEKL. Here the CDR3 reads CASSQGQNNEKLFF. The CDR3 DNA reads TGCGCCAGCAGCCAAGGACAGAATAATGAAAAACTGTTTTTT.

This chain uses TRBV28 with TRBJ2-1; D not resolved. Germline V CDR1 and CDR2: MDHEN, SYDVKM. The CDR3 length is 13 residues. The V gene lost 10 bases and the J gene lost 2 bases, with 12 bases spanning the gap. The CDR3 nucleotides are TGTGCCACTTCGGAGACGGCCTACAATGAGCAGTTCTTC. It is translated as CATSETAYNEQFF.

CDR3 sequence reads: CASSYLQGNYGYTF. The DNA for the CDR3 is TGTGCCAGCAGCTACCTACAGGGGAACTATGGCTACACCTTC. V is TRBV11-2 and J is TRBJ1-2, with 7 bases lining up with TRBD1. There are 14 residues in the CDR3. The V segment lost 4 bases and the J segment 2 bases; nucleotides outside the gene matches: 4. Germline assignment: CDR1 SGHAT and CDR2 FQNNGV.

This clone was observed a single time. This chain joins TRBV5-6 and TRBJ2-3; a weak D match, TRBD1 (5 bases). Trimming removed 4 bases from V and 5 bases from J, with 11 bases in between. Germline V CDR1 and CDR2: SGHDT, YYEEEE. The CDR3 contains 13 residues. The CDR3 coding sequence is TGTGCCAGCAGCGATCCCAGGGAAGATACGCAGTATTTT. It encodes CASSDPREDTQYF. Combining the CDR3 with reference TRBV5-6 and TRBJ2-3 gives the whole variable domain DAGVTQSPTHLIKTRGQQVTLRCSPKSGHDTVSWYQQALGQGPQFIFQYYEEEERQRGNFPDRFSGHQFPNYSSELNVNALLLGDSALYLCASSDPREDTQYFGPGTRLTVL.

This chain joins TRBV5-1 and TRBJ1-2; TRBD1 agrees at 12 bases. This CDR3 contains 14 residues. The V segment lost 4 bases and the J segment 8 bases; nucleotides outside the gene matches: 6. Per germline, CDR1 SGHRS and CDR2 YFSETQ. CDR3 loop: CASSGDRGLNGYTF. DNA for the CDR3: TGCGCCAGCAGCGGGGACAGGGGGCTTAACGGCTACACCTTC.

This sequence joins TRBV5-1 and TRBJ2-1, with 13 bases lining up with TRBD2. The junction had 9 bases not matched to a gene; V was cut back by 4 bases and J by 5 bases. The CDR3 extends over 17 amino acids. The V gene's germline CDR1 is SGHRS and CDR2 YFSETQ. The CDR3 loop reads CASSILAGGPKNNEQFF. CDR3 coding DNA: TGCGCCAGCAGCATACTAGCGGGAGGGCCTAAAAACAATGAGCAGTTCTTC.

This clone was recorded once. This chain joins TRBV7-3 and TRBJ1-1, with unresolved D. Germline CDR1 SGHTA, CDR2 FQGTGA. V shed 2 bases and J shed 7 bases, with 11 bases lying between them. The CDR3 spans 13 residues. CDR3 DNA: TGTGCCAGCAGCTTACGTAGTTCGAGTGAAGCTTTCTTT. It encodes CASSLRSSSEAFF.

This sequence joins TRBV2 and TRBJ1-1, with 9 bases matching TRBD1. From germline, CDR1 is SNHLY and CDR2 FYNNEI. V trimming: 7 bases; J trimming: 6 bases; junction bases outside the gene matches: 9. The length of the CDR3 is 14 residues. The CDR3 region is CASTRDRAIPEAFF. CDR3 coding DNA: TGTGCCAGCACCCGGGACAGGGCTATTCCTGAAGCTTTCTTT.

CDR3 residues: CASTMGLAGINTGELFF. DNA of the CDR3: TGTGCCAGCACCATGGGACTAGCGGGGATAAACACCGGGGAGCTGTTTTTT. The rearrangement uses TRBV9 and TRBJ2-2; 13 bases match TRBD2. After removal of 6 bases from V and 2 bases from J, the junction contained 7 bases not matched to a gene. The CDR3 is 17 amino acids. Per germline, CDR1 SGDLS and CDR2 YYNGEE.

The chain combines TRBV27 with TRBJ1-1, with D unclear. Trimming removed 1 base at V and 1 base at J, with 7 bases between. Per the germline V gene, CDR1 is MNHEY and CDR2 is SMNVEV (reference sequence). The CDR3 is 14 amino acids. The CDR3 here is CASSLFPGNTEAFF. The CDR3 bases are TGTGCCAGCAGTTTATTCCCCGGGAACACTGAAGCTTTCTTT.

The V and J genes are TRBV20-1 and TRBJ1-1, with D unclear. V lost 0 bases and J lost 8, with 7 bases in between. The CDR3 has 11 residues. CDR1 is DFQATT and CDR2 is SNEGSKA in the germline V gene (reference sequence). The CDR3, as DNA: TGCAGTGCTAGAGATGTCGGGGAAGCTTTCTTT. It codes for CSARDVGEAFF.

The chain combines TRBV28 with TRBJ2-5; TRBD1 matches 7 bases. CDR3 length: 14 residues. V lost 7 bases and J lost 3; bases outside the gene matches: 8. Germline values: CDR1 MDHEN, CDR2 SYDVKM. In nucleotides, the CDR3 is TGTGCCAGCACCGTGACAGGGCCCAAAGAGACCCAGTACTTC. This codes for CASTVTGPKETQYF. Supplemented by reference TRBV28 and TRBJ2-5, the full variable domain reads DVKVTQSSRYLVKRTGEKVFLECVQDMDHENMFWYRQDPGLGLRLIYFSYDVKMKEKGDIPEGYSVSREKKERFSLILESASTNQTSMYLCASTVTGPKETQYFGPGTRLLVL.

This rearrangement joins TRBV7-9 to TRBJ1-1, with D perhaps TRBD1 (5 bases). V was pared by 3 bases and J by 2 bases, with 10 bases between. In germline, CDR1 is SEHNR, CDR2 FQNEAQ (reference sequence). CDR3 length: 14 amino acids. CDR3 sequence: CASSFAGGNTEAFF. DNA of the CDR3: TGTGCCAGCAGCTTCGCGGGGGGAAACACTGAAGCTTTCTTT.